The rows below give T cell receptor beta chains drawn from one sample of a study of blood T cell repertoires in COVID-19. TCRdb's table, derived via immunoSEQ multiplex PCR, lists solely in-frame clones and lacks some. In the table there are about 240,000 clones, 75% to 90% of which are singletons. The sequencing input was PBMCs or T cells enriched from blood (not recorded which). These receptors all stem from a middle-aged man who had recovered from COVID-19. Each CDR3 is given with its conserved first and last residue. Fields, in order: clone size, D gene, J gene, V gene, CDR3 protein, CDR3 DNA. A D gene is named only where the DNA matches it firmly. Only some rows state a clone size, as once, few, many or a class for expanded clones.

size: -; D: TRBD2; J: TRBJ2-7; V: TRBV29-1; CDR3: CSAHASSGESYEQYF; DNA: TGCAGCGCCCACGCGTCTAGCGGGGAGTCCTACGAGCAGTACTTC
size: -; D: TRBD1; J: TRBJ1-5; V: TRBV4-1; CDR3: CASSQGGDRAQHF; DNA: TGCGCCAGCAGCCAAGGGGGGGACAGAGCCCAGCATTTT
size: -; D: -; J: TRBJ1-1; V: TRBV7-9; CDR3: CASSLGRGGAEAFF; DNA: TGTGCCAGCAGCTTAGGTCGGGGTGGAGCTGAAGCTTTCTTT
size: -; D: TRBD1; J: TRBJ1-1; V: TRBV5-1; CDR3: CASSLYRGVNTEAFF; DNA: TGCGCCAGCAGCTTGTACAGGGGGGTGAACACTGAAGCTTTCTTT
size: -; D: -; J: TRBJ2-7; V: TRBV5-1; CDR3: CASSLLMGSFEQYF; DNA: TGCGCCAGCAGCTTGCTTATGGGTAGCTTCGAGCAGTACTTC
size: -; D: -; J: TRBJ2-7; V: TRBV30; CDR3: CAWSVGDYEQYF; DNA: TGTGCCTGGAGTGTGGGAGACTACGAGCAGTACTTC
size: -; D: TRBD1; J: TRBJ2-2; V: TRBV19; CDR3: CASSPRDRGLLDTGELFF; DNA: TGTGCCAGTAGTCCCCGGGACAGGGGGTTGCTGGACACCGGGGAGCTGTTTTTT
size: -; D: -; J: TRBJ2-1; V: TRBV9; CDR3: CASSPDVAHEQFF; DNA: TGTGCCAGCAGCCCCGATGTTGCGCATGAGCAGTTCTTC
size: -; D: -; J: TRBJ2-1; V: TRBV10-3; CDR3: CAIMKGDYNEQFF; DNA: TGTGCCATCATGAAGGGAGACTACAATGAGCAGTTCTTC
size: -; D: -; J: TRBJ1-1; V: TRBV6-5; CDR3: CASRPLTEGVGEAFF; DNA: TGTGCCAGCCGACCCCTCACTGAAGGGGTGGGAGAAGCTTTCTTT
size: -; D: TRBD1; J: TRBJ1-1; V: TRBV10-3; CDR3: CAISPGGRGTEAFF; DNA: TGTGCCATCAGTCCAGGGGGCAGGGGCACTGAAGCTTTCTTT
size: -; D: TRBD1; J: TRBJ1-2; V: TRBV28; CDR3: CASRGTGGANGYTF; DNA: TGTGCCAGCAGGGGGACAGGGGGCGCGAATGGCTACACCTTC
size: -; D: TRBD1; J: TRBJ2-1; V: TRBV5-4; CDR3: CASSLDRGHNEQFF; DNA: TGTGCCAGCAGCCTGGACAGGGGACACAATGAGCAGTTCTTC
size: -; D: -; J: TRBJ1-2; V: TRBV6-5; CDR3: CASGGWTNYGYTF; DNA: TGTGCCAGCGGCGGGTGGACTAACTATGGCTACACCTTC
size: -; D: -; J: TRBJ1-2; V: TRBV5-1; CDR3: CASSPGGGYSYGYTF; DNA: TGCGCCAGCAGCCCGGGCGGGGGTTACAGCTATGGCTACACCTTC
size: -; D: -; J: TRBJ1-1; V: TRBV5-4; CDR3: CASSLIGNTEAFF; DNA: TGTGCCAGCAGCTTGATCGGGAACACTGAAGCTTTCTTT
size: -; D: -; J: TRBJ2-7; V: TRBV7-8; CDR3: CASSLVAGREQYF; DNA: TGTGCCAGCAGCTTAGTGGCAGGGAGGGAGCAGTACTTC
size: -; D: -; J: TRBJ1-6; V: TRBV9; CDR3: CASSTDSNSPLHF; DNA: TGTGCCAGCAGCACCGACAGTAATTCACCCCTCCACTTT
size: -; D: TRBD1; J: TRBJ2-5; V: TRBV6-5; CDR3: CASSRQGLETQYF; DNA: TGTGCCAGCAGTCGACAGGGGCTTGAGACCCAGTACTTC
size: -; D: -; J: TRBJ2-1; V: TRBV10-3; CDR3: CAISEPTYGKEQFF; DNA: TGTGCCATCAGTGAGCCAACTTACGGTAAAGAGCAGTTCTTC
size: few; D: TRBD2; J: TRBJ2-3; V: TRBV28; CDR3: CASSFSSGGSTDTQYF; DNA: TGTGCCAGCAGTTTCAGCTCGGGAGGGAGCACAGATACGCAGTATTTT
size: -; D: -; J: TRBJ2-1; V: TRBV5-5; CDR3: CASSLYPKGLHNEQFF; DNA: TGTGCCAGCAGCCTATACCCTAAGGGACTGCACAATGAGCAGTTCTTC
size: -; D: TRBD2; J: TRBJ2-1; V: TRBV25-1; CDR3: CASSESGWGGRTENEQFF; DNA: TGTGCCAGCAGTGAATCAGGGTGGGGCGGGAGGACGGAAAATGAGCAGTTCTTC
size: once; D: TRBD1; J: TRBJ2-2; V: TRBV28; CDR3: CASRRQGDTGELFF; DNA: TGTGCCAGCAGGAGACAGGGGGACACCGGGGAGCTGTTTTTT
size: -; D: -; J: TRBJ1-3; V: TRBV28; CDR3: CASSHVQHTGNTIYF; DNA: TGTGCCAGCAGCCACGTTCAACATACTGGAAACACCATATATTTT
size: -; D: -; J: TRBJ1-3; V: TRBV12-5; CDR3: CASGSFGSPNSGNTIYF; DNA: TGTGCTAGTGGTTCATTCGGGTCACCGAACTCTGGAAACACCATATATTTT
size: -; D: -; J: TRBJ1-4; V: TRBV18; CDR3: CASSPRTAPSTNEKLFF; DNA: TGTGCCAGCTCACCACGGACAGCTCCTTCAACTAATGAAAAACTGTTTTTT
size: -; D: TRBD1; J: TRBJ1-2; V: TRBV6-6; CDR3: CASSYWDSYGYTF; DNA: TGTGCCAGCAGTTACTGGGACAGCTATGGCTACACCTTC
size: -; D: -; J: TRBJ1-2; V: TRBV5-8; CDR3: CASSFGQGIGYTF; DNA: TGTGCCAGCAGCTTCGGTCAGGGAATTGGCTACACCTTC
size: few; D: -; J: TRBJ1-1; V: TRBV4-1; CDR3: CASSQGTGTTEAFF; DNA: TGCGCCAGCAGCCAAGGAACAGGGACCACTGAAGCTTTCTTT